This TCR beta chain was captured in a study of cytomegalovirus exposure and HLA in healthy donors. Study context: A subsequent analysis stated that the 120 or so validation repertoires were run on the same platform as the roughly 670 first-cohort repertoires.

Study observations and caveats: Most TCR sequences were uncommon, yet certain public TCRs appeared in many donors.

The trim removed 4 bases at V and 4 bases at J, leaving 5 bases unmatched. CDR3 size: 14 residues. Per germline, CDR1 SGHNT and CDR2 YENEEA. The data were produced by immunoSEQ multiplex PCR, yet TCRdb's version contains in-frame clones alone and is incomplete. Among 190,000 or so clones listed, about 86% were seen once. As regards this clone: Its antigen is not known.

The receptor was derived from a woman aged 18-29 years in good health and CMV-seropositive. This chain uses TRBV11-3 with TRBJ2-5; 8 nucleotides align to TRBD1. What was sequenced was PBMCs. The CDR3 region has the DNA TGTGCCAGCAGCTCAGCAGGGGGCGCAGAGACCCAGTACTTC. It specifies CASSSAGGAETQYF.